The rows below give T cell receptor beta chains drawn from one sample of a study of T cell responses to AZD1222 COVID-19 vaccine. The method was immunoSEQ multiplex PCR; TCRdb's version includes in-frame clones alone and lacks a portion of them. The sample holds about 200,000 clones, approximately 94% seen once. The sample here was peripheral blood, taken 28 days after the second dose of the MenACWY control vaccine. These receptors were collected from an adult who received the MenACWY meningococcal vaccine as a control. Both conserved end residues are part of each CDR3. A D gene is named only where the DNA matches it firmly. Where a row states a size, it is once, few, many or the class of an expanded clone; other rows omit it.

V	J	D	size	CDR3	DNA
TRBV28	TRBJ1-1	TRBD1	-	CASSHRGGTEAFF	TGTGCCAGCAGTCACAGGGGAGGCACTGAAGCTTTCTTT
TRBV5-1	TRBJ2-1	-	-	CASSLEGREQFF	TGCGCCAGCAGCTTGGAAGGGCGTGAGCAGTTCTTC
TRBV30	TRBJ1-2	-	-	CAWNVVGGYTF	TGTGCCTGGAATGTGGTCGGCGGCTACACCTTC
TRBV11-2	TRBJ2-7	-	-	CASSLARLSYEQYF	TGTGCCAGCAGCTTAGCCAGGCTCTCCTACGAGCAGTACTTC
TRBV14	TRBJ1-1	-	-	CASSQGGANTEAFF	TGTGCCAGCAGCCAAGGGGGGGCGAACACTGAAGCTTTCTTT
TRBV7-3	TRBJ2-3	-	few	CASSLISGDTQYF	TGTGCCAGCAGCTTAATATCCGGGGATACGCAGTATTTT
TRBV7-2	TRBJ2-1	TRBD2	few	CASSWGLAGGNYNEQFF	TGTGCCAGCAGCTGGGGACTAGCGGGAGGAAACTACAATGAGCAGTTCTTC
TRBV30	TRBJ2-7	TRBD2	once	CAWSGRAGYEQYF	TGTGCCTGGAGCGGGAGGGCCGGCTACGAGCAGTACTTC
TRBV6-2/TRBV6-3	TRBJ1-6	TRBD1	once	CASSYGTGYNSPLHF	TGTGCCAGCAGTTACGGGACAGGCTATAATTCACCCCTCCACTTT
TRBV7-9	TRBJ1-1	-	-	CASSFEGTEAFF	TGTGCCAGCAGCTTTGAAGGGACTGAAGCTTTCTTT
TRBV27	TRBJ2-2	-	-	CASSFWGRRAGELFF	TGTGCCAGCAGTTTCTGGGGGCGAAGGGCCGGGGAGCTGTTTTTT
TRBV29-1	TRBJ1-1	-	-	CSVERTESTEAFF	TGCAGCGTTGAAAGGACAGAAAGCACTGAAGCTTTCTTT
TRBV28	TRBJ2-7	TRBD1	-	CASRGQGRYEQYF	TGTGCCAGCCGGGGACAGGGACGCTACGAGCAGTACTTC
TRBV7-9	TRBJ1-1	-	-	CASSFAQGGTEAFF	TGTGCCAGCAGCTTCGCCCAGGGAGGGACTGAAGCTTTCTTT
TRBV4-3	TRBJ2-3	-	-	CASSRNTGLTDTQYF	TGCGCCAGCAGCCGCAACACAGGGTTAACAGATACGCAGTATTTT
TRBV12-3/TRBV12-4	TRBJ2-2	-	-	CASRTANTGELFF	TGTGCCAGCAGAACAGCGAACACCGGGGAGCTGTTTTTT
TRBV18	TRBJ2-5	-	-	CASSLNRDFGETQYF	TGTGCCAGCTCATTAAACAGGGATTTTGGGGAGACCCAGTACTTC
TRBV6-4	TRBJ1-2	-	-	CASSAPRGAALGYTF	TGTGCCAGCAGTGCCCCCCGCGGCGCGGCTCTTGGCTACACCTTC
TRBV6-5	TRBJ2-3	TRBD1	-	CASRGQGNTQYF	TGTGCCAGCAGGGGACAGGGTAATACGCAGTATTTT
TRBV7-6	TRBJ1-2	-	-	CASSLTTRGYGYTF	TGTGCCAGCAGCTTAACGACCAGGGGCTATGGCTACACCTTC